The clone carrying this T cell receptor (beta chain) has a count of ten or more. These data are taken from a study of T cells in Graves' hyperthyroidism and ophthalmopathy. There were TCR beta CDR3 regions amplified from RNA transcripts. HTBI primers were the set used in a first-round RT-PCR of the TCR CDR3. TCRdb itself ran the multiplex PCR reads through MiXCR, one entry per CDR3 protein. The top ten hold about 4.5% of the sample, which has 600,000 to 700,000 distinct CDR3 sequences, over 12% seen once. Losses at the gene ends were 4 bases for V and 6 bases for J; bases not matched to a gene: 6. The CDR3 consists of 15 residues. Germline V lookup: CDR1 MNHEY, CDR2 SVGAGI.

The V and J genes are TRBV6-5 and TRBJ2-7; 13 nucleotides agree with TRBD2. The sequencing sample was made of blood. The origin of this receptor is a woman in her thirties or forties with Graves' ophthalmopathy. CDR3 nucleotides: TGTGCCAGCAGTTCCGGACTAGCGGGAGTAGCCGAGCAGTACTTC. The encoded protein is CASSSGLAGVAEQYF.